This T cell receptor beta chain was obtained from a study of response to subunit inactivated influenza vaccine (dated by TCRdb to between 2017 and 2018). Background on the whole study: To follow how T cells responded to a trivalent subunit inactivated influenza vaccine, the researchers relied on deep quantitative profiling of the T cell receptor repertoire.

Comment on this clonotype: Its recognized antigen is unknown. Base qualities are not provided; no much larger clone lies one nucleotide away.

Looking up the germline V gene (reference sequence) yields CDR1 SEHNR and CDR2 FQNEAQ. The CDR3 starts with the cysteine, ends with the phenylalanine, and has 15 residues. Here the CDR3 DNA is all that survives: 45 bases in frame from base 1. V is clipped by 5 bases and J by 9 bases, and the sequence between their germline boundaries is 20 bases long. Study-level results and caveats: The authors suggested that each seasonal influenza vaccination may recruit only a limited number of new T cells.

Library construction relied on RT-PCR. TCRdb records Illumina HiSeq 2500 as the sequencer. TCRdb took the public reads, trimmed them with fastp at Q25, ran MiXCR for clone calling and kept in-frame beta chains. Rows matching on CDR3 protein sequence are summarized as one entry with the most common DNA and genes. This sample lists approximately 700,000 distinct CDR3 sequences; over 11% were detected once. The leading ten clones occupy less than 9% of the sample. The sequence derives from a man between 45 and 60 years old who received an inactivated influenza vaccine. Donor details come from another sample of the same person, matched by shared clones. Sequencing was performed on PBMCs from blood, taken around two weeks before vaccination. The rearranged segments are TRBV7-9 and TRBJ2-1; the D gene is perhaps TRBD2, from 6 matching bases. The DNA sequence is given as TGTGCCAGCAGCACCCGACTAGGACGCCACCCTGAGCAGTTCTTC. This gives the protein CASSTRLGRHPEQFF. Reference TRBV7-9 and TRBJ2-1 proteins supply the regions before and after the CDR3; the full variable domain is: DTGVSQNPRHKITKRGQNVTFRCDPISEHNRLYWYRQTLGQGPEFLTYFQNEAQLEKSRLLSDRFSAERPKGSFSTLEIQRTEQGDSAMYLCASSTRLGRHPEQFFGPGTRLTVL.